Below are 25 T cell receptor beta chains sequenced from a single sample in a study of blood T cell repertoires in COVID-19. Generated by immunoSEQ multiplex PCR, the TCRdb table keeps only in-frame clones and is missing some. Here the sample spans around 130,000 clones, roughly 90% being singletons. Source material: PBMCs or T cells enriched from blood (not recorded which). The receptors were gathered from a woman aged 50 to 60 who had recovered from COVID-19.

This chain joins TRBV29-1 and TRBJ2-7; 8 bases agree with TRBD2. With V trimmed by 5 bases and J by 4 bases, 10 bases remained unmatched. Germline loops: CDR1 SQVTM, CDR2 ANQGSEA. The CDR3 sequence is 14 residues long. CDR3 loop: CSVSSRGGPYEQYF. For the CDR3, the DNA is TGCAGCGTTTCCTCACGGGGGGGGCCGTACGAGCAGTACTTC.

J is TRBJ1-1 and V is TRBV5-1, with 7 bases that match TRBD1. Germline CDR1 SGHRS, CDR2 YFSETQ. Trimming removed 2 bases from V and 3 bases from J; junction bases left unmatched: 4. This CDR3 comprises 14 residues. The CDR3 reads CASSFWQGDTEAFF. Written as DNA, the CDR3 is TGCGCCAGCAGCTTTTGGCAGGGGGACACTGAAGCTTTCTTT.

The chain is built from TRBV5-6 and TRBJ1-2; TRBD1 agrees at 7 bases. J gave up 4 bases and V 1 base, and 7 bases lay outside the gene matches. CDR1 is SGHDT, CDR2 YYEEEE, per germline. The CDR3 covers 15 residues. The CDR3 DNA is TGTGCCAGCAGCTTGAAGGGGGCGAGAACCTATGGCTACACCTTC. Amino acids: CASSLKGARTYGYTF.

The chain is built from TRBV6-2 or TRBV6-3 and TRBJ2-1, with TRBD2 matching 10 bases. The CDR3 is 15 amino acids. Germline lookup yields CDR1 MNHEY and CDR2 SVGEGT. The V gene end was trimmed by 1 base and the J gene end by 6 bases; junction bases not matched to a gene: 3. CDR3 loop: CASSYYSGGANEQFF. CDR3 bases: TGTGCCAGCAGTTACTACAGCGGGGGGGCCAATGAGCAGTTCTTC.

The chain carries TRBV18 and TRBJ1-1; a weak D match, TRBD1 (5 bases). There are 15 residues in the CDR3. V lost 2 bases and J lost 1, with 11 bases in between. Per germline, CDR1 KGHSH and CDR2 LQKENI. The CDR3 spells CASSPTAGKNTEAFF. In nucleotides, the CDR3 is TGTGCCAGCTCACCAACGGCAGGGAAGAACACTGAAGCTTTCTTT.

The genes are TRBV27 and TRBJ1-3; unclear D gene. Trimming took 0 bases from V and 4 from J, leaving 7 bases between them. Germline loops: CDR1 MNHEY, CDR2 SMNVEV (reference sequence). The CDR3 runs to 14 residues. In DNA form, the CDR3 reads TGTGCCAGCAGTTTATCTAGACACGGAAACACCATATATTTT. Protein sequence: CASSLSRHGNTIYF.

V gene TRBV5-4 combines with J gene TRBJ1-1; no clear D. The CDR3 length is 12 residues. Germline V gene data show CDR1 as SGHNT and CDR2 as YYREEE (reference sequence). Trimming left V 0 bases short and J 12 bases short, with 12 bases between. Here the CDR3 DNA reads TGTGCCAGCAGCTTGGCGGGGAGGGATCCTTTCTTT. Its translation: CASSLAGRDPFF.

The CDR3, as DNA: TGTGCCTTAGGGGAAGGCAAGGGACTTCGGGAGCAGTACTTC. Encoded protein: CALGEGKGLREQYF. The chain joins TRBV30 to TRBJ2-7; perhaps TRBD2 as D (6 bases). The CDR3 consists of 14 residues. The V end was cut by 7 bases, the J end by 7 bases, with 23 bases between. Germline V gene data show CDR1 as GTSNPN and CDR2 as SVGIG (reference sequence). The whole variable domain, filled in from reference TRBV30 and TRBJ2-7, reads SQTIHQWPATLVQPVGSPLSLECTVEGTSNPNLYWYRQAAGRGLQLLFYSVGIGQISSEVPQNLSASRPQDRQFILSSKKLLLSDSGFYLCALGEGKGLREQYFGPGTRLTVT.

This sequence joins TRBV29-1 and TRBJ1-4, with 9 bases identical to TRBD1. Germline CDR1 is SQVTM and CDR2 is ANQGSEA. This CDR3 has 15 residues. Losses at the gene ends were 5 bases for V and 8 bases for J; bases not matched to a gene: 12. CDR3 sequence: CSVTQQGARLEKLFF. As DNA, the CDR3 is TGCAGCGTTACACAACAGGGGGCGCGTTTGGAAAAACTGTTTTTT. Looking up the rest from reference TRBV29-1 and TRBJ1-4 gives the full variable domain: SAVISQKPSRDICQRGTSLTIQCQVDSQVTMMFWYRQQPGQSLTLIATANQGSEATYESGFVIDKFPISRPNLTFSTLTVSNMSPEDSSIYLCSVTQQGARLEKLFFGSGTQLSVL.

The chain carries TRBV30 and TRBJ1-2, with 8 bases matching TRBD1. Germline loops: CDR1 GTSNPN, CDR2 SVGIG (reference sequence). V was pared by 1 base and J by 4 bases, with 2 bases of the junction left unmatched. The CDR3 covers 13 residues. CDR3 nucleotides: TGTGCCTGGAGTGCAACAGGGGGCTATGGCTACACCTTC. As protein: CAWSATGGYGYTF.

The genes are TRBV9 and TRBJ2-5; D possibly corresponds to TRBD1 (6 bases). The CDR3 contains 15 residues. Germline V lookup: CDR1 SGDLS, CDR2 YYNGEE. Trimming cost V 1 base and J 3 bases, with 13 bases left between them. The CDR3: CASSVTHRAEETQYF. As DNA, the CDR3 is TGTGCCAGCAGCGTAACACACAGGGCCGAAGAGACCCAGTACTTC.

The V and J genes are TRBV4-1 and TRBJ1-2; 7 bases agree with TRBD1. Germline loops: CDR1 MGHRA, CDR2 YSYEKL. There are 17 residues in the CDR3. The trim removed 1 base at V and 4 bases at J, leaving 12 bases unmatched. The CDR3 sequence is CASSQGARTGNLYGYTF. As DNA, the CDR3 is TGCGCCAGCAGCCAAGGGGCGCGGACAGGAAATCTCTATGGCTACACCTTC.

J is TRBJ1-2 and V is TRBV9; TRBD1 might be the D (6 bases). CDR3 length: 16 residues. V lost 5 bases, J lost 6 bases, and 23 bases lay in between. Looked up from germline, CDR1 is SGDLS and CDR2 is YYNGEE. The CDR3 loop is CASRDTTGLLDHGYTF. The CDR3 bases are TGTGCCAGCAGAGATACTACAGGGCTACTCGACCATGGCTACACCTTC.

The genes are TRBV5-1 and TRBJ2-6; TRBD1 is a possible D gene (6 bases). The V end was cut by 4 bases, the J end by 1 base, with 18 bases between. The length of the CDR3 is 18 residues. Germline V gene lookup returns CDR1 SGHRS and CDR2 YFSETQ. The CDR3, as DNA: TGCGCCAGCAGCGAGGGGATGGGACACCTTTCTGGGGCCAACGTCCTGACTTTC. Residues: CASSEGMGHLSGANVLTF.

The chain links TRBV7-9 to TRBJ1-3, with 7 bases matching TRBD1. The CDR3 covers 19 residues. The V gene's germline CDR1 is SEHNR and CDR2 FQNEAQ (reference sequence). Trimming removed 4 bases from V and 0 bases from J; junction bases left unmatched: 15. The CDR3 coding sequence is TGTGCCAGCAGCTCCGGGAGACTTAGACAGGGAAACTCTGGAAACACCATATATTTT. Protein: CASSSGRLRQGNSGNTIYF.

CDR3 in amino acids: CASSIYIENTEAFF. CDR3 nucleotide sequence: TGTGCCAGTAGTATATACATTGAGAACACTGAAGCTTTCTTT. The gene calls are TRBV19 and TRBJ1-1; D is uncertain. Germline V gene lookup returns CDR1 LNHDA and CDR2 SQIVND (reference sequence). This CDR3 has 14 amino acids. V dropped 2 bases and J dropped 1 base, with 8 bases sitting between them.

The chain is built from TRBV15 and TRBJ1-5; 10 bases match TRBD1. V lost 0 bases and J lost 3; bases outside the gene matches: 11. The germline CDR1 and CDR2 sequences are LNHNV and YYDKDF (reference sequence). The CDR3 runs to 19 residues. The CDR3: CATSRDYGPGTGDNQPQHF. Here the CDR3 DNA reads TGTGCCACCAGCAGAGATTATGGTCCGGGGACAGGGGACAATCAGCCCCAGCATTTT.

The chain is built from TRBV2 and TRBJ2-1, with 7 bases lining up with TRBD1. The J segment lost 3 bases and the V segment lost 6 bases, leaving 2 bases of the junction unmatched. The length of the CDR3 is 13 residues. Per germline, CDR1 SNHLY and CDR2 FYNNEI. The CDR3 nucleotides read TGTGCCAGCAGAGGGGACAGCTACAATGAGCAGTTCTTC. This codes for CASRGDSYNEQFF.

The chain carries TRBV15 and TRBJ2-3; D is unclear. Germline CDR1 reads LNHNV; CDR2 reads YYDKDF (reference sequence). CDR3 length: 17 amino acids. V lost 3 bases to trimming and J lost 3 bases, with 19 bases between them. DNA of the CDR3: TGTGCCACCAGCAGCGCCCTTTCCGAGGAGAGTACAGATACGCAGTATTTT. It encodes CATSSALSEESTDTQYF.

The chain is built from TRBV27 and TRBJ2-2; TRBD2 aligns across 11 bases. The germline V gene encodes CDR1 MNHEY and CDR2 SMNVEV (reference sequence). Trimming cost V 4 bases and J 6 bases; bases outside gene matches: 10. This CDR3 region has 17 residues. CDR3 coding DNA: TGTGCCAGCAGTTCCCATAGACTAGCGGGGTCGGCCGGGGAGCTGTTTTTT. It codes for CASSSHRLAGSAGELFF.

With regard to this clone: This CDR3 is also generated by other DNA sequences in the sample. The chain links TRBV7-9 to TRBJ1-4; D is possibly TRBD1 (6 bases). Trimming removed 6 bases from V and 4 bases from J, with 12 bases in between. This CDR3 comprises 14 residues. CDR1 and CDR2 from the germline V gene are SEHNR and FQNEAQ (reference sequence). The CDR3 DNA reads TGTGCCAGCAGTACGGGACACGTTAATGAAAAACTGTTTTTT. It codes for CASSTGHVNEKLFF.

The chain is built from TRBV7-6 and TRBJ1-6; possibly TRBD1 for D (5 bases). Germline CDR1 and CDR2: SGHVS and FNYEAQ. The V gene lost 4 bases and the J gene lost 3 bases, with 13 bases spanning the gap. CDR3 length: 16 residues. CDR3 amino acids: CASSSADSFYNSPLHF. The CDR3 region has the DNA TGTGCCAGCAGCTCCGCTGACAGTTTCTATAATTCACCCCTCCACTTT. The variable domain in full, completed from reference TRBV7-6 and TRBJ1-6, reads GAGVSQSPRYKVTKRGQDVALRCDPISGHVSLYWYRQALGQGPEFLTYFNYEAQQDKSGLPNDRFSAERPEGSISTLTIQRTEQRDSAMYRCASSSADSFYNSPLHFGNGTRLTVT.

The chain joins TRBV28 to TRBJ2-7, with TRBD1 matching over 9 bases. This CDR3 is 16 amino acids long. CDR1 and CDR2 from the germline V gene are MDHEN and SYDVKM. Trimming removed 8 bases from V and 3 bases from J; junction bases left unmatched: 14. This CDR3 is CASSLVLGQGHYEQYF. CDR3 bases: TGTGCCAGCTCCCTGGTACTGGGACAGGGACACTACGAGCAGTACTTC.

In this sample, this clone turned up a few times. CDR3: CASSQGRQGGYYNSPLHF. CDR3 coding DNA: TGTGCCAGCAGCCAGGGGAGACAGGGCGGCTACTATAATTCACCCCTCCACTTT. This chain connects TRBV4-2 to TRBJ1-6, with 7 bases identical to TRBD1. J lost 3 bases, V lost 3 bases, and 11 bases had no gene match. CDR3 length: 18 residues. Germline V gene data show CDR1 as LGHNA and CDR2 as YNFKEQ.

The V call is TRBV4-3, the J call TRBJ2-3; D remains unclear. Germline lookup yields CDR1 LGHNA and CDR2 YSLEER. Trimming stripped 0 bases from V and 0 bases from J, with 7 bases between. The CDR3 contains 15 residues. The CDR3 region is CASSQDAYSTDTQYF. DNA for the CDR3: TGCGCCAGCAGCCAAGACGCCTATAGCACAGATACGCAGTATTTT.